The 5 T cell receptor beta chains below were found in one sample sequenced in a study of T cell clonality in common variable immunodeficiency. Measured with immunoSEQ multiplex PCR; TCRdb has only the in-frame clones, and not every one. This sample carries tens of thousands of clones, none of them present only once. Sequences were obtained from peripheral blood mononuclear cells. The receptor source for this set is a person between 18 and 75 years old in good health.

This clone was seen ten or more times. The CDR3 end falls 3 residues outside the read, so it is completed with the germline J gene. J is TRBJ2-1 and V is TRBV5-1, with TRBD1 as a possible D gene (5 bases). The germline gives CDR1 SGHRS, CDR2 YFSETQ. V lost 2 bases to trimming and J lost 2 bases, with 11 bases between them. This CDR3 spans 15 amino acids. The part of the CDR3 DNA that was read is TGCGCCAGCAGCTTCGCCCAGGGCCCCTACAATGAG. This sequence encodes CASSFAQGPYNE. The whole CDR3 sequence is CASSFAQGPYNEQFF. Combining the CDR3 with reference TRBV5-1 and TRBJ2-1 gives the whole variable domain KAGVTQTPRYLIKTRGQQVTLSCSPISGHRSVSWYQQTPGQGLQFLFEYFSETQRNKGNFPGRFSGRQFSNSRSEMNVSTLELGDSALYLCASSFAQGPYNEQFFGPGTRLTVL.

This clone was seen many times. The CDR3 end lies 3 residues beyond the end of the read and is filled in from the germline J gene. V gene TRBV29-1 combines with J gene TRBJ2-7, with 13 bases lining up with TRBD2. With 7 bases clipped from V and 6 bases from J, the junction kept 6 bases outside the gene matches. The CDR3 totals 13 residues. Germline CDR1 is SQVTM and CDR2 is ANQGSEA. CDR3 sequence reads: CSARTSGRGEQYF. The sequenced part of the CDR3 DNA is TGCAGCGCCCGGACTAGCGGGAGAGGCGAG.

This clone was seen many times. Sequencing ends 3 residues short of the CDR3 end; the germline J gene provides the rest. This rearrangement joins TRBV30 to TRBJ1-2, with TRBD1 matching over 8 bases. Germline trimming cut 8 bases from V and 4 bases from J; bases unmatched to any gene: 9. Germline V gene data show CDR1 as GTSNPN and CDR2 as SVGIG (reference sequence). The CDR3 spans 13 residues. CDR3 sequence: CASRTGSSYGYTF. Partial CDR3 DNA: TGTGCCAGTCGGACAGGGAGTAGCTATGGC.

The table lists this clone with many counts. The read ends 3 residues early relative to the CDR3; the germline J gene fills the gap. This rearrangement joins TRBV12-3 or TRBV12-4 to TRBJ1-5, with 7 bases fitting TRBD1. J lost 7 bases, V lost 5 bases, and 8 bases had no gene match. The CDR3 has 14 amino acids. The CDR3 region is CASSLTGTAQPQHF. CDR3 DNA (partial): TGTGCCAGCAGTCTCACCGGGACAGCGCAGCCC.

There are many counts of this clone. The observed sequence ends 3 residues before the CDR3 terminus, with the missing tail filled in from the germline J gene. This chain joins TRBV19 and TRBJ1-2, with 7 bases identical to TRBD1. The CDR3 covers 14 residues. Germline V gives CDR1 LNHDA, CDR2 SQIVND (reference sequence). CDR3: CASSSRTGIGGYTF. Incomplete CDR3 DNA: TGTGCCAGTAGTTCAAGGACAGGAATTGGAGGC. Filled out from reference TRBV19 and TRBJ1-2, the complete variable domain reads DGGITQSPKYLFRKEGQNVTLSCEQNLNHDAMYWYRQDPGQGLRLIYYSQIVNDFQKGDIAEGYSVSREKKESFPLTVTSAQKNPTAFYLCASSSRTGIGGYTFGSGTRLTVV.